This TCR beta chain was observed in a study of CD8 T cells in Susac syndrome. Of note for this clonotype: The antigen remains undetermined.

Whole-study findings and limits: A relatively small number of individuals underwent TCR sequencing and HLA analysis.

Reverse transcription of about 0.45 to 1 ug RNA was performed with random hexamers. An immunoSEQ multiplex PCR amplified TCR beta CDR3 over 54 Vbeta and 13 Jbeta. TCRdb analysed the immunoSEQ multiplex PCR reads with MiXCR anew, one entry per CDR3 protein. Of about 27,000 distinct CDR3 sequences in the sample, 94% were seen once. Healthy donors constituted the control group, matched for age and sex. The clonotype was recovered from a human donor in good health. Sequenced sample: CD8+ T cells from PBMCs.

The CDR3 here is CASKSSGGPGNEQFF. The CDR3 nucleotides are TGCGCCAGCAAGTCTAGCGGGGGGCCAGGGAATGAGCAGTTCTTC. This rearrangement joins TRBV10-2 to TRBJ2-1, with TRBD2 matching over 11 bases. The germline V gene encodes CDR1 WSHSY and CDR2 SAAADI. The CDR3 sequence is 15 residues long. J gave up 7 bases and V 7 bases, and 9 bases lay outside the gene matches.